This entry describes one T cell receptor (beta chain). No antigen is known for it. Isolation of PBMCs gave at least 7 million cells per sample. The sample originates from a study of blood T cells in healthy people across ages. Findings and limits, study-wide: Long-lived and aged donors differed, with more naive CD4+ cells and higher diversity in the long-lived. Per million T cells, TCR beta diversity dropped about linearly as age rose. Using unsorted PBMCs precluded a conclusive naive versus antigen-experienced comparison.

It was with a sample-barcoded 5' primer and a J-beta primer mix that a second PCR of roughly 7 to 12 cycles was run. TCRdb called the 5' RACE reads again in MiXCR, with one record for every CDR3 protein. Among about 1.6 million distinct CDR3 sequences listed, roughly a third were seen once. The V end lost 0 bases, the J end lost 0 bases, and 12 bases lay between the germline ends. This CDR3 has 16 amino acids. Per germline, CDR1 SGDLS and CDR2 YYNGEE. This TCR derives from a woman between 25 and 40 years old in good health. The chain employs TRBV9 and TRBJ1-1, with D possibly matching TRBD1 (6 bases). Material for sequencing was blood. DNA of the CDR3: TGTGCCAGCAGCGTAGACCCCCCAGGGGTGAACACTGAAGCTTTCTTT. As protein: CASSVDPPGVNTEAFF. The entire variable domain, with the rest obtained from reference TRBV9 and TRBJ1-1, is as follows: DSGVTQTPKHLITATGQRVTLRCSPRSGDLSVYWYQQSLDQGLQFLIQYYNGEERAKGNILERFSAQQFPDLHSELNLSSLELGDSALYFCASSVDPPGVNTEAFFGQGTRLTVV.